Shown below are 24 T cell receptor beta chains from a single sample sequenced in a study of vaccination effects on CD4 cells after COVID-19. Antigens for these TCRs are unknown. Some clones are missing from TCRdb's copy, which holds only in-frame ones; the method was immunoSEQ multiplex PCR. The sample has tens of thousands of clones, under 75% seen once. Ahead of sequencing, the ViraFEST assay grew antigen-specific CD4+ T cells using viral peptide pools. Culture proceeded for roughly ten days, and CD4+ T cells were then isolated. Having tested negative for nucleocapsid antibodies, the vaccine recipients showed no prior SARS-CoV-2 infection. Material: CD4+ T cells from PBMCs cultured with HCoV-OC43 spike peptides, obtained before COVID-19 vaccination. The subset is: HCoV-OC43 spike overlapping peptide pool stimulation. These receptors came from a human donor who received a COVID-19 vaccine.

V and J are TRBV6-2 or TRBV6-3 and TRBJ2-4; D not resolved. Germline assignment: CDR1 MNHEY and CDR2 SVGEGT. V was clipped by 4 bases and J by 0 bases, with 16 bases between them. This CDR3 spans 17 amino acids. As DNA, the CDR3 is TGTGCCAGCAGTTCCCCTGGGTGGGCACTAGCCAAAAACATTCAGTACTTC. Translation gives CASSSPGWALAKNIQYF.

The genes are TRBV9 and TRBJ1-2, with D tentatively TRBD1 (5 bases). This CDR3 is 13 amino acids long. Per the germline V gene, CDR1 is SGDLS and CDR2 is YYNGEE. V lost 4 bases and J 4 bases, leaving 11 bases between the germline ends. CDR3 amino acids: CASSLGGGYGYTF. The CDR3 coding sequence is TGTGCCAGCAGCCTGGGGGGTGGCTATGGCTACACCTTC.

This chain joins TRBV7-2 and TRBJ2-1; TRBD1 might be the D (6 bases). Germline loops: CDR1 SGHTA, CDR2 FQGNSA. The germline V and J ends were trimmed by 0 bases and 6 bases, with 12 bases remaining between them. CDR3 length: 15 amino acids. CDR3 nucleotides: TGTGCCAGCAGCTTAGCTTCAGGGGCCCGCAATGAGCAGTTCTTC. Translating it yields CASSLASGARNEQFF.

The gene calls are TRBV18 and TRBJ1-2, with D possibly TRBD1 on 6 matching bases. This CDR3 comprises 14 residues. Between the trimmed V and J ends, which lost 0 bases and 4 bases, there was a span of 9 bases. Per the germline V gene, CDR1 is KGHSH and CDR2 is LQKENI. Here the CDR3 DNA reads TGTGCCAGCTCACCACCGCCCAGGGGCTATGGCTACACCTTC. This gives the protein CASSPPPRGYGYTF.

The rearrangement links TRBV7-3 to TRBJ2-5; 8 bases agree with TRBD1. This CDR3 region has 16 residues. J lost 0 bases, V lost 4 bases, and 7 bases had no gene match. Germline lookup yields CDR1 SGHTA and CDR2 FQGTGA. CDR3: CASSSGQGAYQETQYF. The CDR3, as DNA: TGTGCCAGCAGCTCTGGACAGGGAGCGTACCAAGAGACCCAGTACTTC.

This chain uses TRBV5-1 with TRBJ2-2; possibly TRBD2 for D (7 bases). Germline V lookup: CDR1 SGHRS, CDR2 YFSETQ. This CDR3 has 14 amino acids. The ends were cut back, 7 bases at V and 7 bases at J, with 17 bases in the middle. The CDR3 sequence is CASSGRGAGGELFF. In DNA form, the CDR3 reads TGCGCCAGCTCTGGACGGGGGGCCGGCGGGGAGCTGTTTTTT.

The genes are TRBV14 and TRBJ1-3; D may be TRBD1 (5 bases). The V gene lost 6 bases and the J gene lost 4 bases, with 10 bases spanning the gap. Germline CDR1 is SGHDN and CDR2 is FVKESK. CDR3 size: 13 residues. The CDR3 region has the DNA TGTGCCAGCAGAATTTCAGGGGGAAACACCATATATTTT. Protein product: CASRISGGNTIYF.

J is TRBJ1-1 and V is TRBV7-3; the D gene is possibly TRBD1 (6 bases). CDR3 length equals 13 residues. The V and J ends lost 2 bases and 6 bases respectively, with 10 bases between them. The V gene's germline CDR1 is SGHTA and CDR2 FQGTGA. DNA for the CDR3: TGTGCCAGCAGCTTACTACAGGGTTCTGAAGCTTTCTTT. Its translation: CASSLLQGSEAFF.

The V and J genes are TRBV5-1 and TRBJ2-3; D possibly corresponds to TRBD1 (5 bases). The CDR3 is made up of 15 amino acids. CDR1 is SGHRS and CDR2 is YFSETQ in the germline V gene. With 0 bases removed from V and 0 bases from J, the gap between germline ends came to 8 bases. The CDR3: CASSLAGPSTDTQYF. DNA for the CDR3: TGCGCCAGCAGCTTGGCAGGGCCTAGCACAGATACGCAGTATTTT.

The chain has TRBV7-8 and TRBJ2-5; 10 nucleotides line up with TRBD2. Germline V gene sequence: CDR1 SGHVS, CDR2 FQNEAQ. V trimming: 1 base; J trimming: 5 bases; junction bases outside the gene matches: 10. The CDR3 extends over 17 amino acids. The CDR3 DNA sequence: TGTGCCAGCAGCTTAGGGGCTAGCGGGGGTCTCAGGGAGACCCAGTACTTC. Encoded protein: CASSLGASGGLRETQYF.

As concerns this clone: Additional DNA sequences in this sample encode the identical CDR3. The chain joins TRBV24-1 to TRBJ1-5; no clear D. Germline lookup yields CDR1 KGHDR and CDR2 SFDVKD. The V and J ends lost 7 bases and 7 bases respectively, with 16 bases between them. This CDR3 is built from 14 residues. The CDR3 reads CATSQGLGTQPQHF. CDR3 sequence (DNA): TGTGCCACCAGCCAAGGGTTGGGTACGCAGCCCCAGCATTTT.

The chain has TRBV24-1 and TRBJ2-7, with D tentatively TRBD1 (5 bases). V was pared by 9 bases and J by 4 bases, with 18 bases between. CDR3 length equals 14 residues. Germline loops: CDR1 KGHDR, CDR2 SFDVKD. The CDR3 bases are TGTGCCACCGCGACAGTGAATCAATCGTACGAGCAGTACGTC. Translating gives CATATVNQSYEQYV.

The rearrangement uses TRBV24-1 and TRBJ1-2, with D hard to call. This CDR3 region has 13 residues. Germline values: CDR1 KGHDR, CDR2 SFDVKD. The V gene lost 2 bases and the J gene lost 8 bases, with 11 bases spanning the gap. The CDR3: CATSDSGRNGYTF. The CDR3 region has the DNA TGTGCCACCAGTGATTCGGGCAGGAACGGCTACACCTTC.

This sequence joins TRBV18 and TRBJ2-7; 7 bases are a match to TRBD1. The V gene end was trimmed by 3 bases and the J gene end by 9 bases; junction bases not matched to a gene: 8. Germline CDR1 is KGHSH and CDR2 is LQKENI. This CDR3 is built from 13 residues. CDR3 loop: CASSPQGQKPQYV. CDR3 DNA: TGTGCCAGCTCACCGCAGGGACAGAAGCCGCAGTACGTC.

This clone was counted between two and nine times. The chain carries TRBV7-9 and TRBJ1-6, with 12 bases lining up with TRBD1. CDR3 size: 15 residues. CDR1 and CDR2 from the germline V gene are SEHNR and FQNEAQ (reference sequence). V trimming: 5 bases; J trimming: 10 bases; junction bases outside the gene matches: 6. The CDR3 loop is CASSLGTGGWSPLHF. The CDR3 region has the DNA TGTGCCAGCAGCCTCGGGACAGGGGGCTGGTCACCCCTCCACTTT. Full variable domain (outside the CDR3, taken from reference TRBV7-9 and TRBJ1-6): DTGVSQNPRHKITKRGQNVTFRCDPISEHNRLYWYRQTLGQGPEFLTYFQNEAQLEKSRLLSDRFSAERPKGSFSTLEIQRTEQGDSAMYLCASSLGTGGWSPLHFGNGTRLTVT.

In this sample, this clone turned up a few times. The rearrangement links TRBV6-4 to TRBJ1-6, with TRBD1 as a possible D gene (6 bases). The CDR3 sequence is 13 residues long. V dropped 8 bases and J dropped 5 bases, with 10 bases sitting between them. Germline CDR1 reads MRHNA; CDR2 reads SNTAGT. The chain's CDR3 is CASSDSDNSPLHF. The CDR3 DNA follows: TGTGCCAGCTCGGACAGTGATAATTCACCCCTCCACTTT.

This clone was detected only once. This rearrangement joins TRBV15 to TRBJ1-1; unclear D gene. V gave up 1 base and J gave up 11 bases, with 11 bases separating them. The CDR3 is made up of 12 amino acids. Germline lookup yields CDR1 LNHNV and CDR2 YYDKDF (reference sequence). CDR3 region: CATSRGPNRAFF. The CDR3 DNA sequence: TGTGCCACCAGCAGAGGGCCTAATCGGGCTTTCTTT.

The chain employs TRBV12-3 or TRBV12-4 and TRBJ2-1, with D perhaps given as TRBD1 or TRBD2 (5 bases each). The CDR3 is made up of 13 amino acids. Trimming removed 6 bases from V and 7 bases from J, with 13 bases in between. CDR3 bases: TGTGCCAGCAGAACGGGACCACCAAATGAGCAGTTCTTC. This encodes CASRTGPPNEQFF.

The V gene is TRBV19, the J gene TRBJ1-4; TRBD1 matches 7 bases. This CDR3 region has 14 residues. Germline lookup yields CDR1 LNHDA and CDR2 SQIVND (reference sequence). V trimming: 7 bases; J trimming: 5 bases; junction bases outside the gene matches: 7. Here the CDR3 DNA reads TGTGCCAGTAAACCGGGACAGAGAAATGAAAAACTGTTTTTT. It translates to CASKPGQRNEKLFF.

CDR3 bases: TGCGCCAGCAGCCCCAGGGGTGTGGAGTCACCCCTCCACTTT. This translates into CASSPRGVESPLHF. The chain uses TRBV5-1 and TRBJ1-6; D possibly corresponds to TRBD1 (6 bases). Germline-derived CDR1 and CDR2 are SGHRS and YFSETQ. The CDR3 is 14 residues long. Trimming took 4 bases from V and 10 from J, leaving 15 bases between them.

The J gene is TRBJ1-4, the V gene TRBV9; unclear D gene. The germline gives CDR1 SGDLS, CDR2 YYNGEE. CDR3 length: 15 amino acids. Trimming removed 0 bases at V and 3 bases at J, with 9 bases between. The CDR3 here is CASSVDRFSNEKLFF. CDR3 DNA sequence: TGTGCCAGCAGCGTAGACAGATTTTCTAATGAAAAACTGTTTTTT.

This chain connects TRBV5-1 to TRBJ2-3; D could derive from TRBD1 or TRBD2 (5 bases each). The V gene's germline CDR1 is SGHRS and CDR2 YFSETQ. V was pared by 7 bases and J by 1 base, with 16 bases between. The CDR3 spans 15 residues. The CDR3 protein is CASALGVQGTDTQYF. The DNA for the CDR3 is TGCGCCAGCGCCCTCGGGGTACAGGGCACAGATACGCAGTATTTT.

The V and J genes are TRBV4-3 and TRBJ2-3, with D tentatively TRBD1 (6 bases). CDR1 and CDR2 from the germline V gene are LGHNA and YSLEER. The germline V and J ends were trimmed by 0 bases and 6 bases, with 19 bases remaining between them. The CDR3 contains 17 residues. CDR3 bases: TGCGCCAGCAGCCAAGATCGTCCAGGGGCGAGGTTGGATACGCAGTATTTT. It encodes CASSQDRPGARLDTQYF.

In its sample, this clone was seen once. The rearrangement links TRBV4-1 to TRBJ1-2; 8 bases map to TRBD1. The V gene's germline CDR1 is MGHRA and CDR2 YSYEKL. CDR3 size: 16 residues. Trimming removed 2 bases from V and 4 bases from J; junction bases left unmatched: 9. The CDR3 sequence: CASSQKLDRGAYGYTF. The CDR3 DNA reads TGCGCCAGCAGCCAAAAACTCGACAGGGGAGCCTATGGCTACACCTTC.